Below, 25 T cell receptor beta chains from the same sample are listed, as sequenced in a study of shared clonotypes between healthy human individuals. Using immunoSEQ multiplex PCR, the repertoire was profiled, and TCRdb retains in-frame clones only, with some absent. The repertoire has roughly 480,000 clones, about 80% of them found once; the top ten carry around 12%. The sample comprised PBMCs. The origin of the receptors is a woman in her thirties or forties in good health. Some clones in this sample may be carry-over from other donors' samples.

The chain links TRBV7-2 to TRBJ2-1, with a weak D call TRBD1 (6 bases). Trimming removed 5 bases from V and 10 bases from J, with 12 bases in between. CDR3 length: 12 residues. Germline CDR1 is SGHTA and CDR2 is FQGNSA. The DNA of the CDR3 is TGTGCCAGCAGCAGAAGGGGGACAGAGCAGTTCTTC. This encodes CASSRRGTEQFF.

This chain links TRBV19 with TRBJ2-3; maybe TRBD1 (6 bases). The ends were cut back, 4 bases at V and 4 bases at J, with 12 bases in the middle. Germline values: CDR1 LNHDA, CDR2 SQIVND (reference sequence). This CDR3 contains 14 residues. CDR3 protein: CASSRRQASDTQYF. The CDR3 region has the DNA TGTGCCAGTAGTAGAAGACAGGCGTCAGATACGCAGTATTTT.

In nucleotides, the CDR3 is TGTGCCAGTAGTCCCCCGGGGGGCCTCTATGGCTACACCTTC. It codes for CASSPPGGLYGYTF. The chain employs TRBV19 and TRBJ1-2, with D possibly TRBD1 on 6 matching bases. The CDR3 covers 14 residues. V lost 5 bases, J lost 4 bases, and 14 bases lay in between. Germline CDR1 is LNHDA and CDR2 is SQIVND (reference sequence).

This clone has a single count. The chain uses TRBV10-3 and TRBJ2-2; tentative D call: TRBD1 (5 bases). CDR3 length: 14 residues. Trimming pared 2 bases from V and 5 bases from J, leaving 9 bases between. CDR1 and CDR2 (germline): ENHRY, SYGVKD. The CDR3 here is CAISEGAVTGELFF. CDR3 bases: TGTGCCATCAGTGAGGGGGCTGTTACCGGGGAGCTGTTTTTT.

The DNA for the CDR3 is TGTGCCAGCAGTTTATCCGGGACAGGGGACTACGAGCAGTACTTC. Translating gives CASSLSGTGDYEQYF. The rearrangement links TRBV27 to TRBJ2-7; 10 positions agree with TRBD1. Germline-derived CDR1 and CDR2 are MNHEY and SMNVEV (reference sequence). The CDR3 is 15 residues long. J lost 3 bases, V lost 0 bases, and 2 bases had no gene match.

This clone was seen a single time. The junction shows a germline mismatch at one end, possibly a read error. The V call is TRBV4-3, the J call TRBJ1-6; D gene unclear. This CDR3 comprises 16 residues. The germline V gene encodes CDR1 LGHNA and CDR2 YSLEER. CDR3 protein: CANSQDWSRGDSPLHF. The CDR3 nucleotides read TGCGCCAACAGCCAAGATTGGTCGCGGGGTGATTCACCCCTCCACTTT.

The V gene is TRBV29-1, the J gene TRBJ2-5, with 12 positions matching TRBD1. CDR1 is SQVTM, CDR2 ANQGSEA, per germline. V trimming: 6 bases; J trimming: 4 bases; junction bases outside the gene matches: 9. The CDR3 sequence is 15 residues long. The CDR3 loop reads CSVTGTGGFRETQYF. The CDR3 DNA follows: TGCAGCGTAACCGGGACAGGGGGCTTCCGAGAGACCCAGTACTTC.

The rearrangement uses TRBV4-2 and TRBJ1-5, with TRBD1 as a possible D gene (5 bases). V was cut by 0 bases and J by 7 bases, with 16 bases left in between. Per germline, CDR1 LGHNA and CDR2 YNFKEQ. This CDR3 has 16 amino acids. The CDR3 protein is CASSQDGAQSRQPQHF. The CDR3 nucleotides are TGTGCCAGCAGCCAAGATGGGGCACAGAGTAGACAGCCCCAGCATTTT.

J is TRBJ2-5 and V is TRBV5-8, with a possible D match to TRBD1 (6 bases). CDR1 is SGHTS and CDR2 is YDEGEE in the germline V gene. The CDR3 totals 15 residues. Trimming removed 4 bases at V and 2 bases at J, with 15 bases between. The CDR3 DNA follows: TGTGCCAGCAGCCTCCAGGGGCAGGGGCAAGAGACCCAGTACTTC. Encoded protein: CASSLQGQGQETQYF. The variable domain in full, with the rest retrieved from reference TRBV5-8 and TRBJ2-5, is EAGVTQSPTHLIKTRGQQATLRCSPISGHTSVYWYQQALGLGLQFLLWYDEGEERNRGNFPPRFSGRQFPNYSSELNVNALELEDSALYLCASSLQGQGQETQYFGPGTRLLVL.

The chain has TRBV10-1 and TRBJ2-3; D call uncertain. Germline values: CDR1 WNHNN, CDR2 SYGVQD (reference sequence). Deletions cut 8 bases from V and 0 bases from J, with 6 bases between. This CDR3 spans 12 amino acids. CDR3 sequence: CASSSSTDTQYF. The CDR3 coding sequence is TGCGCCAGCTCATCCAGCACAGATACGCAGTATTTT.

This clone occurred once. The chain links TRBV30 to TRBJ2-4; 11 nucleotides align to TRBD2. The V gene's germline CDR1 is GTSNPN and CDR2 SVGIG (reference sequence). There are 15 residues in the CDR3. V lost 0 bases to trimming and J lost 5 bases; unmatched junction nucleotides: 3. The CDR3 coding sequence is TGTGCCTGGAGTGTAGGTAGCGGGAGGGAAAACATTCAGTACTTC. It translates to CAWSVGSGRENIQYF.

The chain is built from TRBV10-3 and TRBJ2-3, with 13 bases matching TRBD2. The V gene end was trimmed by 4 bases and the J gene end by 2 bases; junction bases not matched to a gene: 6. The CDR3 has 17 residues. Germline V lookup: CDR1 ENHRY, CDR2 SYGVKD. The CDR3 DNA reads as TGTGCCATCAGTGGGCAGGGACTAGCGGGGACCACAGATACGCAGTATTTT. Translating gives CAISGQGLAGTTDTQYF.

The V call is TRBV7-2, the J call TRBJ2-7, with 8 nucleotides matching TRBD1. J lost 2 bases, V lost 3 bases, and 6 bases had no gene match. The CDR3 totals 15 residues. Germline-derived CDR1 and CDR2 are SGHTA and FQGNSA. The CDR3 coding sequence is TGTGCCAGCAGCTTGGACAGGGATGCTACCTACGAGCAGTACTTC. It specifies CASSLDRDATYEQYF.

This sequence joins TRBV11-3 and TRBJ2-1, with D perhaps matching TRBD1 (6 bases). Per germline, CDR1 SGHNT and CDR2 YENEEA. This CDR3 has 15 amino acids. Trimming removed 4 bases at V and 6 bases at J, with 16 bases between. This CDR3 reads CASSSAGTTFNEQFF. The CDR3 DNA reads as TGTGCCAGCAGCTCCGCCGGGACAACCTTCAATGAGCAGTTCTTC.

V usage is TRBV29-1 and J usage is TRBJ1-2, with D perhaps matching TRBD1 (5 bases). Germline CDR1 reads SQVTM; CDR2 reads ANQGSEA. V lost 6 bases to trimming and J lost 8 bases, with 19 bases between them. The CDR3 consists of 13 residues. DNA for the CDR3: TGCAGCGTGGGGGAAGGAGGGAACTCCGGCTACACCTTC. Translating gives CSVGEGGNSGYTF.

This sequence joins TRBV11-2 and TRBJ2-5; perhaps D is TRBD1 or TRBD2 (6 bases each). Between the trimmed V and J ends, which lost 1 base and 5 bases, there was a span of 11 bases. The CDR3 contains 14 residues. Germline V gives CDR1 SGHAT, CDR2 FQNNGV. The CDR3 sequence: CASSLGGGRETQYF. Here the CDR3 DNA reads TGTGCCAGCAGCTTAGGTGGGGGGCGCGAGACCCAGTACTTC.

CDR3 nucleotide sequence: TGTGCCGTATCGACGTGGAAAAACTATGGCTACACCTTC. Amino acids: CAVSTWKNYGYTF. The genes are TRBV30 and TRBJ1-2, with D unresolved. The V end lost 8 bases, the J end lost 2 bases, and 15 bases lay between the germline ends. There are 13 residues in the CDR3. CDR1 GTSNPN and CDR2 SVGIG come from the germline V gene (reference sequence).

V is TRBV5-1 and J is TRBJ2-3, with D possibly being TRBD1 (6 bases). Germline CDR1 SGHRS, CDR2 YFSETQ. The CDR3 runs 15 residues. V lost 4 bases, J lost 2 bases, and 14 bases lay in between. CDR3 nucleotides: TGCGCCAGCAGCCCGGGACAAGTCCACACAGATACGCAGTATTTT. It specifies CASSPGQVHTDTQYF.

This chain's CDR3 is CASSPQGPETQYF. The CDR3 nucleotides read TGTGCCAGCTCACCACAGGGTCCAGAGACCCAGTACTTC. This chain joins TRBV18 and TRBJ2-5; the D is unclear. The CDR3 covers 13 residues. V was shortened by 1 base and J by 4 bases, with 7 bases between the two germline ends. CDR1 and CDR2 (germline): KGHSH, LQKENI.

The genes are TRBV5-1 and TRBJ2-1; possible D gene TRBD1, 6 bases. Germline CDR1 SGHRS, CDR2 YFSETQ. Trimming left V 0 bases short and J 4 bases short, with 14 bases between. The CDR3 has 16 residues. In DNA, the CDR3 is TGCGCCAGCAGCTTGGTAACAGGGTATTCTTACAATGAGCAGTTCTTC. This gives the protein CASSLVTGYSYNEQFF.

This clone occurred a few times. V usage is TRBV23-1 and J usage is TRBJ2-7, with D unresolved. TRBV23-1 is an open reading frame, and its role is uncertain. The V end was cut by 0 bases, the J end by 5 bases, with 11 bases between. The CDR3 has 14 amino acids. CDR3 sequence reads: CASSQSQALNEQYF. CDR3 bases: TGCGCCAGCAGTCAATCCCAGGCTTTGAACGAGCAGTACTTC.

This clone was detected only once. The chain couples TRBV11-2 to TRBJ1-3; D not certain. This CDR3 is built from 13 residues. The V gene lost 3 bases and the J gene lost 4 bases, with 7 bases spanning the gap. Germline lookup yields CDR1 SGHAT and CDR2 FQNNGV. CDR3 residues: CASSFLAGNTIYF. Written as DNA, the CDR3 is TGTGCCAGCAGCTTTTTAGCCGGAAACACCATATATTTT.

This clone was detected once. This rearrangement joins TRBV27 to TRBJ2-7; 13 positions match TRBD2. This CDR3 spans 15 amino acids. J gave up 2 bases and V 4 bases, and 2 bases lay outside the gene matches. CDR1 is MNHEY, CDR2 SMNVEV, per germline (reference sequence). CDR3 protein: CASSSGTSGTYEQYF. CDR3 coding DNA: TGTGCCAGCAGTTCGGGGACTAGCGGGACCTACGAGCAGTACTTC.

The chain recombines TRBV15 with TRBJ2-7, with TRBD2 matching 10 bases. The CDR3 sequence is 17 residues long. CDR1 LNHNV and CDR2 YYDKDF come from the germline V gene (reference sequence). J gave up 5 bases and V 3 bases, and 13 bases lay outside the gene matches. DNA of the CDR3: TGTGCCACCAGCAGGGCACCGTGGCTAGCGGGAGAACACGAGCAGTACTTC. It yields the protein CATSRAPWLAGEHEQYF.

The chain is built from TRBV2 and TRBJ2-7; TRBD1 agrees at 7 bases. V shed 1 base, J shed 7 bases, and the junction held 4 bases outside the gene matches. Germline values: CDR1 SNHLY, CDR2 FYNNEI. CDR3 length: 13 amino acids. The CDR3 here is CASSEETGQEQYF. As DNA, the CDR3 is TGTGCCAGCAGTGAAGAGACAGGGCAAGAGCAGTACTTC.